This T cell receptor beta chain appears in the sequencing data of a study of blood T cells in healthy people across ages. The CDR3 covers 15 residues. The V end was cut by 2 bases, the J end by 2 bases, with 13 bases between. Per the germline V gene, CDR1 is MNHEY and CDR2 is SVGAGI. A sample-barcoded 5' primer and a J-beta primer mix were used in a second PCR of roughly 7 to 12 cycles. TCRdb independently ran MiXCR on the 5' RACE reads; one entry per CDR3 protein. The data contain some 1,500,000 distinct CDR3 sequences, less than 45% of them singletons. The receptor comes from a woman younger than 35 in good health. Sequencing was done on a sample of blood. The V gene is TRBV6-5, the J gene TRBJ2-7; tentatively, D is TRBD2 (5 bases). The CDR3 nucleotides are TGTGCCAGCAGTTACCAGCCCGGGAAAACCTACGAGCAGTACTTC. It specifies CASSYQPGKTYEQYF.